The T cell receptor beta chain described here comes from a study of control samples from healthy donors and cancer patients. Germline assignment: CDR1 SGHTA and CDR2 FQGNSA. The CDR3 is 18 residues long. Losses at the gene ends were 1 base for V and 4 bases for J; bases not matched to a gene: 9. Generated by immunoSEQ multiplex PCR, the TCRdb table keeps only in-frame clones and is missing some. The sample has about 92,000 clones, around 80% seen once. The V gene is TRBV7-2, the J gene TRBJ2-3, with 12 nucleotides matching TRBD2. The source of this sequence is a woman in her fifties or sixties in good health. The sample was blood. CDR3 sequence reads: CASSLEASGGAASDTQYF. The CDR3, as DNA: TGTGCCAGCAGCTTAGAGGCTAGCGGGGGGGCCGCGTCAGATACGCAGTATTTT.